This T cell receptor beta chain comes out of a study of technical replicates of blood from a few donors (dated by TCRdb to about 2017). Clipping removes 3 bases from V and 7 bases from J, with 11 as the unmatched junction base count. Inclusive of the bounding cysteine and phenylalanine, the CDR3 is 17 residues long. Of all the DNA, just the CDR3 is kept, 51 bases in frame from base 1. As encoded in the germline V gene, CDR1 is LGHNA while CDR2 is YNFKEQ. Library construction relied on the immunoSEQ multiplex PCR assay. In its TCRdb copy, this immuneACCESS table keeps in-frame sequences only and misses some clones. Where compared with another copy, unresolved V genes explain less than half of these, and the others have no known cause. The sample has about 60,000 clones on record, roughly 86% of them singletons. The ten biggest clones cover about 5.1% of the sample. This clone was seen once. Its antigen target is currently unknown. No base quality information exists; no much larger clone differs at one position.

The sequence derives from a human donor in good health. Some clones in this sample may be carry-over from other donors' samples. The rearrangement combines TRBV4-2 with TRBJ2-1; TRBD2 aligns with 11 central bases. Sequenced: PBMCs. The nucleotide sequence is given as TGTGCCAGCAGCCACCGGACACTAGCGGGAGTTGGGAATGAGCAGTTCTTC. The translation is CASSHRTLAGVGNEQFF.